Sequencing of this T cell receptor (beta chain) was carried out in a study of shared clonotypes between healthy human individuals. Whole-study results and caveats: Researchers found naive subsets generally carried larger estimated richness than memory subsets.

Generated by immunoSEQ multiplex PCR, the TCRdb table keeps only in-frame clones and is missing some. The data hold about a million clones, with around 76% observed a single time. With regard to this clone: No antigen is known for it.

Each sample came from a Caucasian adult donor living in Nashville, Tennessee. The receptor's source is a man aged 18 to 30 in good health. Input material: memory CD4+ T cells sorted from blood. Subset here: CD45RA-negative fraction.

The CDR3 loop is CASSEEGWDIQYF. The CDR3 DNA reads TGTGCCAGCAGTGAAGAAGGGTGGGACATTCAGTACTTC. The chain couples TRBV2 to TRBJ2-4; D remains ambiguous. CDR1 and CDR2 (germline): SNHLY, FYNNEI. The CDR3 is 13 residues long. Trimming took off 1 base at V and 8 bases at J, with 9 bases between the two ends.